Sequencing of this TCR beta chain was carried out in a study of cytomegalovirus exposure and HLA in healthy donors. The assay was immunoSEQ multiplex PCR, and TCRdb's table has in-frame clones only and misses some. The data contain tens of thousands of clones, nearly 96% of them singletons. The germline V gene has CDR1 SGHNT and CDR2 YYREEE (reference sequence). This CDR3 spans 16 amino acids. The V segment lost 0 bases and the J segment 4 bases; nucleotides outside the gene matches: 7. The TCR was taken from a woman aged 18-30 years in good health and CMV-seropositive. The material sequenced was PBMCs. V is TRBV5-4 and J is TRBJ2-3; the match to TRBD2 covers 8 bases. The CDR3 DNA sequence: TGTGCCAGCAGCTTGGTGGCGGGAGGTGGCGCAGATACGCAGTATTTT. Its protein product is CASSLVAGGGADTQYF.